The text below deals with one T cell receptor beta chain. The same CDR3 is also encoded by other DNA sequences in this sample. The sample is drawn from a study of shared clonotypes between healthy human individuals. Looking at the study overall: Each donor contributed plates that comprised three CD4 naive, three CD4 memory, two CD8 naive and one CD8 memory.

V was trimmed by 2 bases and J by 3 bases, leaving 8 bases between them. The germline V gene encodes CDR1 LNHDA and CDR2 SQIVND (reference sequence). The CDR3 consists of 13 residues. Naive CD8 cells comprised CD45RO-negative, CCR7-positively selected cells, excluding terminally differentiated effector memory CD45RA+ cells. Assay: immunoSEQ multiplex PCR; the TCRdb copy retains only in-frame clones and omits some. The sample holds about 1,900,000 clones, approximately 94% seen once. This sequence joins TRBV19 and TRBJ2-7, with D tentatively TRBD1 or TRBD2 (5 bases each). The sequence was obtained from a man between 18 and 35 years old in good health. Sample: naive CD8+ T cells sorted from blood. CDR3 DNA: TGTGCCAGTAGTATACAGGGAGACTACGAGCAGTACTTC. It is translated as CASSIQGDYEQYF.